The rows below give T cell receptor beta chains drawn from one sample of a study of T cells after yellow fever vaccination. TCRdb reprocessed the 5' RACE reads with MiXCR, giving one entry per CDR3 protein. The table records 70,000 or so distinct CDR3 sequences, about 6% of them present only once. This sample comprised CD4+ T cells sorted from PBMCs, obtained roughly 15 days after the first yellow fever vaccination. These receptors were taken from a man aged 18-30 years who received the YFV17D yellow fever vaccine. Both conserved end residues are part of each CDR3. Fields, in order: J gene, D gene, clone size, V gene, CDR3 protein, CDR3 DNA. A D gene is named only where the DNA matches it firmly. Some rows mark clone size as missing; the rest say once, few, many or name a class of expanded clone.

J gene: TRBJ2-1; D gene: TRBD2; clone size: few; V gene: TRBV12-3/TRBV12-4; CDR3 protein: CASSQAGGWNNEQFF; CDR3 DNA: TGTGCCAGCAGCCAAGCGGGGGGTTGGAACAATGAGCAGTTCTTC
J gene: TRBJ2-3; D gene: TRBD2; clone size: .; V gene: TRBV6-5; CDR3 protein: CASSYPSGGATDTQYF; CDR3 DNA: TGTGCCAGCAGTTATCCTAGCGGGGGGGCGACAGATACGCAGTATTTT
J gene: TRBJ1-4; D gene: TRBD1; clone size: many; V gene: TRBV12-3/TRBV12-4; CDR3 protein: CASSKHTGQGNEKLFF; CDR3 DNA: TGTGCCAGCAGTAAACATACGGGACAGGGTAATGAAAAACTGTTTTTT
J gene: TRBJ2-1; D gene: .; clone size: .; V gene: TRBV7-7; CDR3 protein: CASSRGLQEYEQFF; CDR3 DNA: TGTGCTAGCAGCCGCGGGCTACAGGAATATGAGCAGTTCTTC
J gene: TRBJ2-5; D gene: TRBD1; clone size: many; V gene: TRBV5-1; CDR3 protein: CASSLEWPRQGTETQYF; CDR3 DNA: TGCGCCAGCAGCTTGGAGTGGCCCCGACAGGGAACGGAGACCCAGTACTTC
J gene: TRBJ1-6; D gene: .; clone size: many; V gene: TRBV6-5; CDR3 protein: CASLARLSRRPSPLHF; CDR3 DNA: TGTGCCAGTCTTGCGCGATTATCTCGAAGGCCTTCACCCCTCCACTTT
J gene: TRBJ2-1; D gene: .; clone size: many; V gene: TRBV7-6; CDR3 protein: CASSELASEQFF; CDR3 DNA: TGTGCCAGCAGCGAGTTGGCGTCTGAGCAGTTCTTC
J gene: TRBJ2-6; D gene: .; clone size: many; V gene: TRBV7-9; CDR3 protein: CASSLAEGISGANVLTF; CDR3 DNA: TGTGCCAGCAGCTTAGCAGAAGGGATCTCTGGGGCCAACGTCCTGACTTTC
J gene: TRBJ1-4; D gene: .; clone size: many; V gene: TRBV5-1; CDR3 protein: CASSLAVGNEKLFF; CDR3 DNA: TGCGCCAGCAGCTTGGCCGTCGGAAATGAAAAACTGTTTTTT
J gene: TRBJ1-4; D gene: .; clone size: many; V gene: TRBV20-1; CDR3 protein: CSVYRAANEKLFF; CDR3 DNA: TGCAGTGTTTATAGGGCTGCTAATGAAAAACTGTTTTTT
J gene: TRBJ1-3; D gene: TRBD1; clone size: many; V gene: TRBV4-2; CDR3 protein: CASSLETGTSSNTIYF; CDR3 DNA: TGTGCCAGCAGCCTCGAGACAGGGACGTCGTCGAACACCATATATTTT
J gene: TRBJ2-3; D gene: .; clone size: many; V gene: TRBV5-1; CDR3 protein: CASSLGGGAGPSFTDTQYF; CDR3 DNA: TGCGCCAGCAGCTTGGGTGGGGGTGCAGGACCTTCATTCACAGATACGCAGTATTTT
J gene: TRBJ1-4; D gene: .; clone size: many; V gene: TRBV27; CDR3 protein: CASKSTESYEKLFF; CDR3 DNA: TGTGCCAGCAAGTCGACAGAGTCATACGAAAAACTGTTTTTT
J gene: TRBJ2-2; D gene: TRBD1; clone size: many; V gene: TRBV24-1; CDR3 protein: CATSDPWGTEANTGELFF; CDR3 DNA: TGTGCCACCAGTGATCCTTGGGGGACAGAAGCGAACACCGGGGAGCTGTTTTTT
J gene: TRBJ2-3; D gene: .; clone size: many; V gene: TRBV27; CDR3 protein: CASSFGQSTDTQYF; CDR3 DNA: TGTGCCAGCAGTTTCGGTCAGAGCACAGATACGCAGTATTTT
J gene: TRBJ2-3; D gene: TRBD2; clone size: many; V gene: TRBV15; CDR3 protein: CATSRDLTSGTGEF; CDR3 DNA: TGTGCCACCAGCAGAGATCTAACTAGCGGGACGGGAGAATTT
J gene: TRBJ1-3; D gene: .; clone size: many; V gene: TRBV20-1; CDR3 protein: CSAREGVGNTIYF; CDR3 DNA: TGCAGTGCTAGAGAAGGTGTTGGAAACACCATATATTTT
J gene: TRBJ2-5; D gene: .; clone size: many; V gene: TRBV4-1; CDR3 protein: CASSQGGGLWYQETQYF; CDR3 DNA: TGCGCCAGCAGCCAAGGGGGCGGACTCTGGTACCAAGAGACCCAGTACTTC
J gene: TRBJ2-1; D gene: .; clone size: many; V gene: TRBV10-3; CDR3 protein: CAISEAVGQSSYNEQFF; CDR3 DNA: TGTGCCATCAGTGAGGCCGTAGGGCAGAGCTCCTACAATGAGCAGTTCTTC
J gene: TRBJ1-1; D gene: .; clone size: many; V gene: TRBV12-3/TRBV12-4; CDR3 protein: CASRPTANTEAFF; CDR3 DNA: TGTGCCAGCAGGCCGACAGCGAACACTGAAGCTTTCTTT
J gene: TRBJ1-4; D gene: .; clone size: .; V gene: TRBV7-8; CDR3 protein: CASSPRRVATNEKLFF; CDR3 DNA: TGTGCCAGCAGCCCCCGTAGGGTTGCAACTAATGAAAAACTGTTTTTT
J gene: TRBJ2-3; D gene: .; clone size: many; V gene: TRBV18; CDR3 protein: CASSPLGTDTQYF; CDR3 DNA: TGTGCCAGCTCACCGTTGGGGACAGATACGCAGTATTTT
J gene: TRBJ2-1; D gene: .; clone size: many; V gene: TRBV10-3; CDR3 protein: CAISESPDSSYNEQFF; CDR3 DNA: TGTGCCATCAGTGAGTCTCCCGACAGCTCCTACAATGAGCAGTTCTTC
J gene: TRBJ1-2; D gene: .; clone size: many; V gene: TRBV12-3/TRBV12-4; CDR3 protein: CASSLPPRFTGGYTF; CDR3 DNA: TGTGCCAGCAGCCTACCCCCCAGGTTTACAGGGGGCTACACCTTC
J gene: TRBJ2-7; D gene: .; clone size: many; V gene: TRBV11-2; CDR3 protein: CASSLLFTYEQYF; CDR3 DNA: TGTGCCAGCAGCTTACTTTTTACCTACGAGCAGTACTTC
J gene: TRBJ2-5; D gene: TRBD2; clone size: many; V gene: TRBV7-3; CDR3 protein: CASSSLAGNQETQYF; CDR3 DNA: TGTGCCAGCAGCTCACTAGCGGGGAATCAAGAGACCCAGTACTTC
J gene: TRBJ1-2; D gene: TRBD1; clone size: many; V gene: TRBV19; CDR3 protein: CASSQDRLYGYTF; CDR3 DNA: TGTGCCAGTAGTCAGGACAGGCTCTATGGCTACACCTTC
J gene: TRBJ1-2; D gene: .; clone size: many; V gene: TRBV28; CDR3 protein: CASTGGPWGPGYTF; CDR3 DNA: TGTGCCAGCACTGGGGGACCTTGGGGCCCTGGCTACACCTTC
J gene: TRBJ1-3; D gene: .; clone size: many; V gene: TRBV12-3/TRBV12-4; CDR3 protein: CASSLRASSWGRGEGNTIYF; CDR3 DNA: TGTGCCAGCAGTTTAAGAGCCTCTTCGTGGGGTCGCGGGGAGGGAAACACCATATATTTT
J gene: TRBJ1-2; D gene: TRBD1; clone size: .; V gene: TRBV7-2; CDR3 protein: CASSSFGGGQGYGYTF; CDR3 DNA: TGTGCCAGCAGCTCCTTCGGTGGGGGACAGGGCTATGGCTACACCTTC
J gene: TRBJ2-3; D gene: .; clone size: many; V gene: TRBV2; CDR3 protein: CASSASGDTQYF; CDR3 DNA: TGTGCCAGCAGTGCCAGCGGGGATACGCAGTATTTT
J gene: TRBJ2-5; D gene: .; clone size: many; V gene: TRBV2; CDR3 protein: CASRIRETQYF; CDR3 DNA: TGTGCCAGCAGGATCCGTGAGACCCAGTACTTC
J gene: TRBJ1-3; D gene: .; clone size: many; V gene: TRBV5-1; CDR3 protein: CASSPAGVTGNTIYF; CDR3 DNA: TGCGCCAGCAGCCCGGCGGGGGTAACTGGAAACACCATATATTTT
J gene: TRBJ2-3; D gene: TRBD2; clone size: many; V gene: TRBV15; CDR3 protein: CATSTAGRTDTQYF; CDR3 DNA: TGTGCCACCAGCACAGCGGGGCGCACAGATACGCAGTATTTT
J gene: TRBJ2-2; D gene: .; clone size: many; V gene: TRBV13; CDR3 protein: CASSLRGRELFF; CDR3 DNA: TGTGCCAGCAGCTTACGGGGCAGGGAGCTGTTTTTT
J gene: TRBJ1-1; D gene: .; clone size: many; V gene: TRBV7-3; CDR3 protein: CASSLYQSTEAFF; CDR3 DNA: TGTGCCAGCAGCTTATATCAATCCACTGAAGCTTTCTTT
J gene: TRBJ2-6; D gene: TRBD1; clone size: many; V gene: TRBV11-2; CDR3 protein: CASSLDRVRGANVLTF; CDR3 DNA: TGTGCCAGCAGCCTGGACAGGGTGCGGGGGGCCAACGTCCTGACTTTC
J gene: TRBJ1-1; D gene: .; clone size: many; V gene: TRBV20-1; CDR3 protein: CSASEHSVNTEAFF; CDR3 DNA: TGCAGTGCTAGCGAACATAGCGTGAACACTGAAGCTTTCTTT
J gene: TRBJ2-1; D gene: TRBD1; clone size: many; V gene: TRBV12-3/TRBV12-4; CDR3 protein: CASSSTGGWVRNEQFF; CDR3 DNA: TGTGCCAGCAGCTCGACAGGGGGTTGGGTACGCAATGAGCAGTTCTTC
J gene: TRBJ1-6; D gene: .; clone size: many; V gene: TRBV11-2; CDR3 protein: CASSSLAGNSPLHF; CDR3 DNA: TGTGCCAGCAGCTCGCTAGCGGGGAATTCACCCCTCCACTTT
J gene: TRBJ2-5; D gene: TRBD2; clone size: many; V gene: TRBV5-1; CDR3 protein: CASSPVGTNALETQYF; CDR3 DNA: TGCGCCAGCAGCCCTGTAGGGACTAACGCTTTAGAGACCCAGTACTTC
J gene: TRBJ2-5; D gene: .; clone size: many; V gene: TRBV3-1; CDR3 protein: CASSQEWETQYF; CDR3 DNA: TGTGCCAGCAGCCAAGAATGGGAGACCCAGTACTTC
J gene: TRBJ2-5; D gene: .; clone size: many; V gene: TRBV7-2; CDR3 protein: CASATGRSSQETQYF; CDR3 DNA: TGTGCCAGCGCTACAGGCCGAAGCAGCCAAGAGACCCAGTACTTC
J gene: TRBJ1-1; D gene: TRBD1; clone size: many; V gene: TRBV12-3/TRBV12-4; CDR3 protein: CASSFRQGVPEAFF; CDR3 DNA: TGTGCCAGCAGTTTTAGACAGGGGGTCCCTGAAGCTTTCTTT
J gene: TRBJ1-2; D gene: .; clone size: many; V gene: TRBV12-3/TRBV12-4; CDR3 protein: CASSLGVGGYTF; CDR3 DNA: TGTGCCAGCAGTCTAGGCGTGGGAGGCTACACCTTC
J gene: TRBJ2-5; D gene: TRBD2; clone size: many; V gene: TRBV7-2; CDR3 protein: CASSLGGASGAETQYF; CDR3 DNA: TGTGCCAGCAGCTTAGGGGGGGCTAGCGGGGCGGAGACCCAGTACTTC
J gene: TRBJ1-6; D gene: .; clone size: many; V gene: TRBV18; CDR3 protein: CASSPKGGIESKPLHF; CDR3 DNA: TGTGCCAGCTCCCCTAAGGGAGGGATAGAGTCGAAACCCCTCCACTTT
J gene: TRBJ2-2; D gene: .; clone size: many; V gene: TRBV5-1; CDR3 protein: CASSSSAGNTGELFF; CDR3 DNA: TGCGCCAGCAGTTCCTCCGCAGGGAACACCGGGGAGCTGTTTTTT